This T cell receptor beta chain comes out of a study of CD8 T cells in Susac syndrome. Reverse transcription used roughly 0.5 to 1 ug RNA and random hexamers. TCRdb independently ran MiXCR on the immunoSEQ multiplex PCR reads; one entry per CDR3 protein. The sample shows some 110,000 distinct CDR3 sequences, approximately 93% of them seen only once. The CDR3 covers 15 residues. V lost 5 bases to trimming and J lost 5 bases, with 18 bases between them. Germline CDR1 and CDR2: SGHTA and FQGNSA. Sequencing of TCR beta was carried out in blood CD8+ and CD4+ T cells. The CD8+ and CD4+ T cells were isolated magnetically using a negative isolation approach, whereas the TEMRA cells were enriched by FACS.

This receptor was taken from a human donor with multiple sclerosis. The J gene is TRBJ1-2, the V gene TRBV7-2; D may be TRBD1 (6 bases). Sample: CD4+ T cells from PBMCs. CDR3 loop: CASSLDGTSQYGYTF. CDR3 in DNA: TGTGCCAGCAGCCTGGACGGGACAAGTCAGTATGGCTACACCTTC.